This T cell receptor beta chain stems from a study of T-cell memory formation after mild COVID-19 (dated by TCRdb to the early 2020s). Context from the whole study: TCR sequence clusters from the two donors were largely donor specific. The cohort comprised two young, previously healthy adult volunteers, one female and one male. T-cell clones expanding and contracting after mild COVID-19 in two donors were tracked by longitudinal TCRalpha and TCRbeta repertoire sequencing. On the study overall, not on this receptor specifically: Some responding clones were detected in pre-infection memory, which suggested that pre-existing cross-reactive memory T cells had joined the SARS-CoV-2 response. The study included only a couple of mild cases, and larger cohorts that include severe cases with pre-infection samples were judged to be necessary. Contracting CD4+ clones were located mainly in the CM and EM memory subsets, whereas CD8+ clones were found to be enriched in EMRA. Whether the second-wave clones peaking on day 37 were SARS-CoV-2 specific was not confirmed. Clones that contracted from day 15 to 85 showed balanced CD4/CD8 phenotypes, whereas a second wave of clones that expanded from day 15 to 37 leaned towards CD4+.

Sequencing instrument: Illumina NovaSeq 6000. Using 5'RACE with constant-segment primers, TCRalpha and TCRbeta cDNA libraries were constructed, with sample barcodes and unique molecular identifiers added in the process. Trizol reagent was used to extract RNA from every sample. Amplification of the libraries took two PCR steps, and the second step added a second sample barcode plus Illumina TruSeq adapters. Libraries were sequenced on an Illumina NovaSeq with 2 x 150 bp paired-end reads. The original methods were these. Reads were demultiplexed and collapsed into UMI-guided consensus sequences with migec v1.2.7. With mixcr v2.1.11, UMI consensuses were aligned to TRA and TRB V and J templates and assembled into clonotypes. Clonotypes were classified as expanded or contracted when called significant by both edgeR and NoisET, with noise models trained on biological replicates. For edgeR calls, a false discovery rate-adjusted p below 0.01 and a log2 fold-change threshold of 1 were applied. As an exploratory analysis of dynamics, PCA with hierarchical clustering was applied to max-normalized trajectories of the 1000 most abundant clonotypes. The CD4 or CD8 phenotype of responding clones was assigned using the separately sequenced CD4+ and CD8+ repertoires. TCRdb took the public reads, trimmed them with fastp at Q25, ran MiXCR for clone calling and kept in-frame beta chains. Every CDR3 protein is listed once, alongside the most common genes and DNA of its rows. Clone size and V and J calls follow TCRdb, not the original study. This sample is represented by 40,000 to 45,000 distinct CDR3 sequences; 8% to 10% of them were singletons. Together, the top ten hold 10% to 15% of the sample.

Ficoll-Paque density gradient centrifugation was used to isolate PBMCs. The V end loses 3 bases and the J end loses 4 bases, and a stretch of 9 bases separates them. Inclusive of the bounding cysteine and phenylalanine, the CDR3 is 12 residues long. The DNA shown is the 36-base CDR3, in frame from base 1. The germline V gene (reference sequence) sets CDR1 to DFQATT and CDR2 to SNEGSKA. For this clonotype: No cognate antigen has been identified for it. No much larger clone is present one base from it, and per-base qualities are unavailable.

Sequencing used PBMCs or a T cell subset sorted from them (not recorded which). The sequence derives from an adult woman who had mild COVID-19 (a few samples of this study predate the infection). The sample titles of this study are shuffled in the database, so cell type and time point are left out; the donor was told from shared clones. The chain is assembled from TRBV20-1 and TRBJ1-1; the D region possibly corresponds to TRBD1 (5 bases align). The CDR3 amino acid sequence is: CSASRQLTEAFF. The bases read TGCAGTGCTAGTCGACAGCTCACTGAAGCTTTCTTT.